This T cell receptor (beta chain) was sequenced during a study of low-dose radiotherapy and immunotherapy resistance in tumors. Whole-study context: Treatment of Cohort 1 consisted of 0.5 Gy per fraction every 2 weeks, adding up to 6.5 Gy. Members of Cohort 2 were treated with 1 Gy per fraction every two weeks; their total was 13 Gy over 26 weeks.

Time point denoted: after trial treatment. The treatment: LDRT plus nivolumab, ipilimumab, low-dose cyclophosphamide and aspirin (RACIN trial). The donors' regimen was nivolumab, ipilimumab, aspirin, low-dose cyclophosphamide and low-dose radiotherapy. This clonotype was seen repeatedly, ten times or more. V was trimmed by 1 base and J by 8 bases, leaving 8 bases between them. The CDR3 covers 13 residues. CDR1 is LNHNV and CDR2 is YYDKDF in the germline V gene (reference sequence). cDNA synthesis used a TRAV/TRBV-specific primer set for both chains. Using a constant-region primer together with a V-primer adapter, TCRs were subjected to roughly 18 PCR cycles of amplification. Isolated mRNA underwent amplification via in vitro transcription. TCRdb itself ran the reads through MiXCR, one entry per CDR3 protein. The sample yields about 97,000 distinct CDR3 sequences, roughly 20% seen once.

This chain joins TRBV15 and TRBJ1-4; D gene unclear. This clonotype originated in a male donor with prostate cancer. Sample: PBMCs, taken after low-dose radiotherapy plus immunotherapy. CDR3 sequence (DNA): TGTGCCACCAGCAGAGGTAATGGCGAAAAACTGTTTTTT. Its protein product is CATSRGNGEKLFF.